The T cell receptor (beta chain) under discussion was sequenced for a study of blood T cell repertoires in COVID-19. Germline CDR1 MGHRA, CDR2 YSYEKL. V was trimmed by 0 bases and J by 0 bases, leaving 9 bases between them. The CDR3 spans 16 residues. Sequencing used immunoSEQ multiplex PCR; TCRdb keeps in-frame clones, though not all of them. The data hold 84,000 or so clones, with 88% observed a single time. The rearrangement uses TRBV4-1 and TRBJ2-4; D is unclear. This TCR came from a man between 65 and 85 years old with acute or convalescent COVID-19. Material: peripheral blood. CDR3 region: CASSQDKTVAKNIQYF. DNA of the CDR3: TGCGCCAGCAGCCAAGATAAGACTGTAGCCAAAAACATTCAGTACTTC.